Presented here are 13 T cell receptor beta chains from one specimen sequenced in a study of graft-versus-host responses after intestinal transplantation. Produced via immunoSEQ multiplex PCR; TCRdb's table is partial and in-frame only. This table has roughly 53,000 clones, 91% appearing once. The sample was PBMCs, taken 662 days after intestinal transplant. These receptors all come from a human patient who received an intestinal transplant, so some T cells may come from the graft donor.

This rearrangement joins TRBV5-6 to TRBJ1-2; a weak D match, TRBD1 (5 bases). CDR1 and CDR2 (germline): SGHDT, YYEEEE. The V and J ends lost 0 bases and 4 bases respectively, with 7 bases between them. The CDR3 loop spans 13 amino acids. The CDR3 coding sequence is TGTGCCAGCAGCTTGGAACAGGCCTATGGCTACACCTTC. Amino acids: CASSLEQAYGYTF.

V gene TRBV7-9 combines with J gene TRBJ1-5, with D tentatively TRBD1 (6 bases). The V end was cut by 5 bases, the J end by 6 bases, with 14 bases between. Germline CDR1 reads SEHNR; CDR2 reads FQNEAQ (reference sequence). The CDR3 covers 14 residues. The CDR3 DNA reads TGTGCCAGCAGCCTCGACAGGAGCGGTCAGCCCCAGCATTTT. Amino acids: CASSLDRSGQPQHF. The entire variable domain, with the rest obtained from reference TRBV7-9 and TRBJ1-5, is as follows: DTGVSQNPRHKITKRGQNVTFRCDPISEHNRLYWYRQTLGQGPEFLTYFQNEAQLEKSRLLSDRFSAERPKGSFSTLEIQRTEQGDSAMYLCASSLDRSGQPQHFGDGTRLSIL.

The rearrangement joins TRBV6-5 to TRBJ1-1; D not certain. V was cut by 6 bases and J by 1 base, with 6 bases left in between. CDR3 length: 12 residues. CDR1 is MNHEY and CDR2 is SVGAGI in the germline V gene. The CDR3 loop is CASSRGNTEAFF. In DNA form, the CDR3 reads TGTGCCAGCAGCCGGGGGAACACTGAAGCTTTCTTT.

The V and J genes are TRBV15 and TRBJ2-5, with 8 bases lining up with TRBD1. The J call is doubtful: the DNA matches TRBJ2-7 better. The CDR3 loop spans 15 amino acids. From germline, CDR1 is LNHNV and CDR2 YYDKDF (reference sequence). The CDR3 DNA sequence: TGTGCCACCAGCAGAGAGCAGGGGGCCGGCTACGAGCAGTACTTC. Protein product: CATSREQGAGYEQYF.

The V and J genes are TRBV5-6 and TRBJ1-3; D gene ambiguous. There are 13 residues in the CDR3. Trimming removed 0 bases from V and 0 bases from J, with 1 base in between. In germline, CDR1 is SGHDT, CDR2 YYEEEE. The CDR3 DNA reads as TGTGCCAGCAGCTTGGACTCTGGAAACACCATATATTTT. This codes for CASSLDSGNTIYF.

The V call is TRBV6-6, the J call TRBJ2-1; 7 bases agree with TRBD1. The germline CDR1 and CDR2 sequences are MNHNY and SVGAGI (reference sequence). The CDR3 loop spans 14 amino acids. V shed 2 bases, J shed 9 bases, and the junction held 7 bases outside the gene matches. In DNA, the CDR3 is TGTGCCAGCAGTTACAGCGAGGGGGCTGGTGAGCAGTTCTTC. Amino acid sequence: CASSYSEGAGEQFF.

A remark on this clone: Its ends do not fully match the called genes, so a read error is possible. The genes are TRBV6-1 and TRBJ1-4; D is unclear. Germline values: CDR1 MNHNS, CDR2 SASEGT. The CDR3 is made up of 14 amino acids. CDR3 nucleotide sequence: TGTGCCAGCGATGGGTTGGGTCCTAAGGAAAAACTGTTTTTT. Residues: CASDGLGPKEKLFF.

The rearrangement joins TRBV7-9 to TRBJ2-1; maybe TRBD2 (5 bases). Trimming cost V 1 base and J 6 bases, with 10 bases left between them. This CDR3 region has 14 residues. Germline CDR1 and CDR2: SEHNR and FQNEAQ (reference sequence). CDR3: CASSLVLAGNEQFF. The CDR3 DNA reads TGTGCCAGCAGCTTAGTCCTTGCGGGCAATGAGCAGTTCTTC.

The chain uses TRBV7-9 and TRBJ2-5; the D gene is possibly TRBD2 (6 bases). Trimming removed 6 bases from V and 3 bases from J, with 11 bases in between. The CDR3 runs 13 residues. Germline CDR1 SEHNR, CDR2 FQNEAQ (reference sequence). The CDR3 DNA reads as TGTGCCAGCAGGAGGACGGGGGAAGAGACCCAGTACTTC. It yields the protein CASRRTGEETQYF.

This chain connects TRBV6-5 to TRBJ1-1; D not resolved. This CDR3 has 12 residues. Germline V lookup: CDR1 MNHEY, CDR2 SVGAGI. The V end was cut by 6 bases, the J end by 11 bases, with 16 bases between. CDR3 coding DNA: TGTGCCAGCAGCCCCGGGTGGGGAAATGCTTTCTTT. It codes for CASSPGWGNAFF.

The chain has TRBV4-1 and TRBJ2-3; the D is unclear. CDR3 length: 12 amino acids. The V gene lost 4 bases and the J gene lost 5 bases, with 7 bases spanning the gap. Germline CDR1 and CDR2: MGHRA and YSYEKL. This CDR3 reads CASSPDGDTQYF. The CDR3, as DNA: TGCGCCAGCAGCCCGGACGGAGATACGCAGTATTTT.

V usage is TRBV5-1 and J usage is TRBJ1-1, with no clear D. There are 15 residues in the CDR3. CDR1 is SGHRS and CDR2 is YFSETQ in the germline V gene. The V end lost 1 base, the J end lost 0 bases, and 10 bases lay between the germline ends. CDR3 sequence (DNA): TGCGCCAGCAGCTTGAGATCCGTAGTGAACACTGAAGCTTTCTTT. It specifies CASSLRSVVNTEAFF.

The chain recombines TRBV15 with TRBJ2-3; 7 bases line up with TRBD2. Trimming removed 0 bases from V and 7 bases from J; junction bases left unmatched: 7. CDR1 LNHNV and CDR2 YYDKDF come from the germline V gene (reference sequence). CDR3 length: 15 residues. In nucleotides, the CDR3 is TGTGCCACCAGCAGAGATTCTAGCGGCGCATATACGCAGTATTTT. It encodes CATSRDSSGAYTQYF.